This T cell receptor beta chain was documented in a study of T cell repertoires in cytomegalovirus infection. Study in general: Recently identified HLA-C-restricted CMV epitopes and well-studied HLA-B-restricted CMV epitopes were used by the study. It was the public TCR beta signatures that indicated both CMV infection and matching HLA type.

Study results and limitations: CMV carriers having the relevant HLA were flagged by cumulative public TCR beta family frequency. HLA-C-restricted CMV clonotypes gave the most frequent clonotype in two of eight donors.

This clonotype was counted a few times. Its cognate antigen is unknown. TCRdb re-analysed the reads in MiXCR, keeping a single row per CDR3 protein. The sample lists about 920,000 distinct CDR3 sequences; roughly 30% were seen once. CDR1 and CDR2 (germline): SGHKS, YYEKEE (reference sequence). The V and J ends lost 0 bases and 5 bases, in that order; junction bases with no gene match: 9. This CDR3 has 16 residues. The material was cultured CD8+ T cells from PBMCs, obtained from culture after CMV antigen stimulation. V and J are TRBV5-5 and TRBJ1-1; 8 nucleotides match TRBD1. The TCR originated in a human donor in good health (CMV status not recorded). Some clones in this sample may be carry-over from other donors' samples. CDR3 sequence: CASSLVAGGYSTEAFF. The CDR3 bases are TGTGCCAGCAGCTTGGTAGCAGGGGGCTACTCTACTGAAGCTTTCTTT.